This is a list of T cell receptor beta chains from one sample in a study of early T cells in non-severe SARS-CoV-2 infection. TCRdb fed the 5' RACE reads into MiXCR, producing one record per CDR3 protein. Of about 26,000 distinct CDR3 sequences detected, approximately 4% appear once; the ten largest clones hold 6.2%. Sequences were obtained from whole blood. The receptors derive from an adult who was a healthcare worker with PCR-confirmed SARS-CoV-2 infection or an uninfected control (not recorded which). Both conserved end residues are part of each CDR3. Fields, in order: V gene, CDR3 protein.

V gene: TRBV18; CDR3 protein: CASSPDRLSDEQYF
V gene: TRBV5-8; CDR3 protein: CASSHWTVNYGYTF
V gene: TRBV6-5; CDR3 protein: CASSTYREVRGELFF
V gene: TRBV11-2; CDR3 protein: CASSLTRQGEQFF
V gene: TRBV20-1; CDR3 protein: CSATGTKYEQYF
V gene: TRBV6-1; CDR3 protein: CASYQTSGADTQYF
V gene: TRBV2; CDR3 protein: CASSADRSGANVLTF
V gene: TRBV29-1; CDR3 protein: CSVGHTNTGELFF
V gene: TRBV20-1; CDR3 protein: CSAELAGASDTQYF
V gene: TRBV5-1; CDR3 protein: CASSLVPGSTDTQYF
V gene: TRBV4-2; CDR3 protein: CASTRATGFNTGELFF
V gene: TRBV13; CDR3 protein: CASSFTINTEAFF
V gene: TRBV19; CDR3 protein: CASSNGGRAGELFF
V gene: TRBV7-2; CDR3 protein: CASSLDGGNYGYTF
V gene: TRBV7-7; CDR3 protein: CASSFNPGGPPKYEQYF
V gene: TRBV11-2; CDR3 protein: CASSFDRTGTSGRHTQYF
V gene: TRBV7-3; CDR3 protein: CASSLNPSGEQYF
V gene: TRBV12-3/TRBV12-4; CDR3 protein: CASSKEEDQPQHF
V gene: TRBV12-3/TRBV12-4; CDR3 protein: CASSRDSTYEQYF
V gene: TRBV12-3/TRBV12-4; CDR3 protein: CASGTSGRSSYEQYF
V gene: TRBV20-1; CDR3 protein: CSAIPDPDRITF
V gene: TRBV6-1; CDR3 protein: CASSTGGREAFF
V gene: TRBV10-2; CDR3 protein: CASRASAGALDTQYF